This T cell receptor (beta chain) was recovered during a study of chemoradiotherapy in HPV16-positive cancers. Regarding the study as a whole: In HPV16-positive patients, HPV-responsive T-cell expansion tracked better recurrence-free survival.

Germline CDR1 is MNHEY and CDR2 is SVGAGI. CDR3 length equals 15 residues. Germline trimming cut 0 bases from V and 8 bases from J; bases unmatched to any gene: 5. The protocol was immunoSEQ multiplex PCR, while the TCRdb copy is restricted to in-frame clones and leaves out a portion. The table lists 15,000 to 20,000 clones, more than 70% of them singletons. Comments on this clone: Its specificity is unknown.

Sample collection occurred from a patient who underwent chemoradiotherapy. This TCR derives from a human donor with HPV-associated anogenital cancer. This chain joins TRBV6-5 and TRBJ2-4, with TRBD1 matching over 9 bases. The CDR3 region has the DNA TGTGCCAGCAGTTACTCTACAGGGGGCGCGCACATTCAGTACTTC. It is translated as CASSYSTGGAHIQYF.